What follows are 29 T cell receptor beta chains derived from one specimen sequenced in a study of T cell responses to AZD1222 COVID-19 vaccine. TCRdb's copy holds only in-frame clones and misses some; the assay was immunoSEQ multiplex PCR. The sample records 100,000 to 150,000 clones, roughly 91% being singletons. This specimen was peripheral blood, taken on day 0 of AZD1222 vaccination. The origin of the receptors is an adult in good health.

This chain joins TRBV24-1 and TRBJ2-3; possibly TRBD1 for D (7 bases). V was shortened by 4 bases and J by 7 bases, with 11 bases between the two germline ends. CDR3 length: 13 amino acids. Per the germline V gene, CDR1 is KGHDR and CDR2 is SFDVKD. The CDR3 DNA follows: TGTGCCACCAGTGACTCAGGGGGGCATACGCAGTATTTT. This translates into CATSDSGGHTQYF.

As DNA, the CDR3 is TGCGCCAGCAGCCCACAGGGGGCAAGCGAGCAGTACTTC. It translates to CASSPQGASEQYF. V usage is TRBV5-1 and J usage is TRBJ2-7; 9 bases match TRBD1. Germline V gene data show CDR1 as SGHRS and CDR2 as YFSETQ. The CDR3 has 13 residues. Germline trimming cut 4 bases from V and 6 bases from J; bases unmatched to any gene: 5.

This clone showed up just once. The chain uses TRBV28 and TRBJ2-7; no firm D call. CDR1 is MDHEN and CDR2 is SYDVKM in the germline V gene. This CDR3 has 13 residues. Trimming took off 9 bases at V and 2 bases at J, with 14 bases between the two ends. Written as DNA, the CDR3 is TGTGCCAGTTCCGGTACGCCCACCTACGAGCAGTACTTC. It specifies CASSGTPTYEQYF.

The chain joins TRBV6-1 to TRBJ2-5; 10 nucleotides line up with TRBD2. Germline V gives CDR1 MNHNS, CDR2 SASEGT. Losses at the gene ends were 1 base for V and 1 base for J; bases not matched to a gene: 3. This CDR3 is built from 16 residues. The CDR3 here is CASSEVPSGGQETQYF. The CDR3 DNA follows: TGTGCCAGCAGTGAAGTTCCTAGCGGGGGCCAAGAGACCCAGTACTTC.

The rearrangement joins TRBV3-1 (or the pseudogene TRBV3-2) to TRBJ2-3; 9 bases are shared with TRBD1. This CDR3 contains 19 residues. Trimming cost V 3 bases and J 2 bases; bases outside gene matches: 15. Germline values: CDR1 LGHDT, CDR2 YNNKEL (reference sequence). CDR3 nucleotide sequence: TGTGCCAGCAGCCACTCAACCCCGGGACAGGGAAAGGCCACAGATACGCAGTATTTT. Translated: CASSHSTPGQGKATDTQYF.

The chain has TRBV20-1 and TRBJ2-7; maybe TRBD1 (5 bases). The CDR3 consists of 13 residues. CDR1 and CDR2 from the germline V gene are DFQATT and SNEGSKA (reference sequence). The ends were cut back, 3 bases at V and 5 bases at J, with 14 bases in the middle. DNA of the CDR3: TGCAGTGCTAGTGTAGGGGCGGACGACGAGCAGTACTTC. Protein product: CSASVGADDEQYF.

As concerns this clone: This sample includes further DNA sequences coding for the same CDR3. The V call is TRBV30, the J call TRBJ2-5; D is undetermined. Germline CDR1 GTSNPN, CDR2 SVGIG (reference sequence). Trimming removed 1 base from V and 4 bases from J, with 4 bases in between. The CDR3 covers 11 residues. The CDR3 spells CAWSGGETQYF. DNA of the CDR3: TGTGCCTGGAGTGGAGGAGAGACCCAGTACTTC.

CDR3: CASTPPQTGADGGFF. CDR3 DNA sequence: TGTGCCAGTACCCCTCCTCAGACAGGGGCGGACGGGGGTTTCTTT. The chain has TRBV19 and TRBJ1-1, with 8 bases fitting TRBD1. This CDR3 has 15 amino acids. The V segment lost 7 bases and the J segment 13 bases; nucleotides outside the gene matches: 20. Germline V gene data show CDR1 as LNHDA and CDR2 as SQIVND (reference sequence). Full variable domain (rest looked up from reference TRBV19 and TRBJ1-1): DGGITQSPKYLFRKEGQNVTLSCEQNLNHDAMYWYRQDPGQGLRLIYYSQIVNDFQKGDIAEGYSVSREKKESFPLTVTSAQKNPTAFYLCASTPPQTGADGGFFGQGTRLTVV.

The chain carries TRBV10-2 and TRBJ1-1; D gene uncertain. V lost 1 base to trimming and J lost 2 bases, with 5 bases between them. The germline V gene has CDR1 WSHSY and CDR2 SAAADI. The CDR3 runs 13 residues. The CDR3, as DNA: TGCGCCAGCAGTGAGTGGGCTAACACTGAAGCTTTCTTT. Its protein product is CASSEWANTEAFF.

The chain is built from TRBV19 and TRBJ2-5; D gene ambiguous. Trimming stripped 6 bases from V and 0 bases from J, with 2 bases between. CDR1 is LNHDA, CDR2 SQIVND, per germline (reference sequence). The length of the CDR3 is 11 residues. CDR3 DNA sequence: TGTGCCAGTAGCAACCAAGAGACCCAGTACTTC. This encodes CASSNQETQYF.

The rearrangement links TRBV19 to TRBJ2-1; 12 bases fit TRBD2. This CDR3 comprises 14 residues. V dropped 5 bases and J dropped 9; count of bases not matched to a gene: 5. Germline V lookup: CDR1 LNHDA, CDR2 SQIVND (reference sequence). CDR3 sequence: CASSFGLAGIEQFF. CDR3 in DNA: TGTGCCAGTAGTTTTGGACTAGCGGGAATTGAGCAGTTCTTC.

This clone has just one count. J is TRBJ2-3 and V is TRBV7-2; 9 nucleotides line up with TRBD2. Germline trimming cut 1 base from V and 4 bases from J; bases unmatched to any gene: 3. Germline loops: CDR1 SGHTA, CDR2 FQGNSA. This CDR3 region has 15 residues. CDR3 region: CASSLGVAGADTQYF. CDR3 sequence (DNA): TGTGCCAGCAGCTTAGGCGTAGCGGGAGCAGATACGCAGTATTTT.

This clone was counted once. The DNA for the CDR3 is TGTGCCAGCAGCCCTTCGGGTGAGCAGTTCTTC. This encodes CASSPSGEQFF. The chain links TRBV7-9 to TRBJ2-1; D is unresolved. This CDR3 is 11 amino acids long. Trimming left V 5 bases short and J 9 bases short, with 8 bases between. Germline V gene lookup returns CDR1 SEHNR and CDR2 FQNEAQ (reference sequence).

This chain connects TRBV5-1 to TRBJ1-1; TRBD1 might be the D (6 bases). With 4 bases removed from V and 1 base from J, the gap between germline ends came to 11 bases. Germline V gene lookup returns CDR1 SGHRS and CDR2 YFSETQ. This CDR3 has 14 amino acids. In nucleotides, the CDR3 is TGCGCCAGCAGCGGTACACAGGGGAACACTGAAGCTTTCTTT. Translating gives CASSGTQGNTEAFF.

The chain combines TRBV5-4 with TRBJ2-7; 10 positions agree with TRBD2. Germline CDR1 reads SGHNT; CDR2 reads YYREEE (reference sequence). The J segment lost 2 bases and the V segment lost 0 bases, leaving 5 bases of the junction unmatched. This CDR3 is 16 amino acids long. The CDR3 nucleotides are TGTGCCAGCAGCTTGGCGCCTAGCGGGAGTCCCTACGAGCAGTACTTC. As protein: CASSLAPSGSPYEQYF.

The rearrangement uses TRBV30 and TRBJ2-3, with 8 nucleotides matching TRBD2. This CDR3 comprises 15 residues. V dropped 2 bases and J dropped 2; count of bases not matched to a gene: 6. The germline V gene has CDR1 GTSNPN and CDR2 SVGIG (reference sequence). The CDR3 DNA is TGTGCCTGGAGTCCTCCAGCGGGAGCCACAGATACGCAGTATTTT. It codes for CAWSPPAGATDTQYF.

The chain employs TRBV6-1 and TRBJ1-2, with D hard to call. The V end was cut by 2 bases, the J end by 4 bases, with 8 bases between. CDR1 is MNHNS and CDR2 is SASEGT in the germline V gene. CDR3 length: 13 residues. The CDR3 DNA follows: TGTGCCAGCAGTGAATCAGACGGCTATGGCTACACCTTC. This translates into CASSESDGYGYTF.

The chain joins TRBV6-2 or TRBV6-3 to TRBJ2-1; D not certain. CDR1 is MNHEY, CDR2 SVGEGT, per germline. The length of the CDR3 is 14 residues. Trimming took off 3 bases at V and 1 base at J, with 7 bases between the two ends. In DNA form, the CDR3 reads TGTGCCAGCAGTTATCAGCCTTCCTACAATGAGCAGTTCTTC. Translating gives CASSYQPSYNEQFF.

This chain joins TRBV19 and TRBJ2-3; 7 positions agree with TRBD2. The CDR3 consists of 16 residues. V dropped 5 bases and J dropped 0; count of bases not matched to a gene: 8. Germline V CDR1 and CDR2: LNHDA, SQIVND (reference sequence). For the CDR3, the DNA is TGTGCCAGTAGTCCGACTAGCTTCTCAAGCACAGATACGCAGTATTTT. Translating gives CASSPTSFSSTDTQYF.

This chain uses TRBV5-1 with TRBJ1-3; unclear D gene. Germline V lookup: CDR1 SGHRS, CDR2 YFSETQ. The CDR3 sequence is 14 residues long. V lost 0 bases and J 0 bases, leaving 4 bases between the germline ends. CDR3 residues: CASSLDTSGNTIYF. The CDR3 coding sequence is TGCGCCAGCAGCTTGGACACCTCTGGAAACACCATATATTTT.

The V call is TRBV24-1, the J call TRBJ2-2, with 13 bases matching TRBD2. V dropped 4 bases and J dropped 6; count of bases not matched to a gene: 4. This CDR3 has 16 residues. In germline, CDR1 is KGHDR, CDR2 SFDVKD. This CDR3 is CATSDRTSGRAGELFF. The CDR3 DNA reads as TGTGCCACCAGTGACCGTACTAGCGGGAGGGCCGGGGAGCTGTTTTTT.

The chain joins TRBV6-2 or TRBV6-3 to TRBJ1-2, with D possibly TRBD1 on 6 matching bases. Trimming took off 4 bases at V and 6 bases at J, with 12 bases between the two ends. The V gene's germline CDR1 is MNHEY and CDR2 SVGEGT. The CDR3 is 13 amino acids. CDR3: CASSSTGLNGYTF. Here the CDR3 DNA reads TGTGCCAGCAGTTCAACAGGGCTGAATGGCTACACCTTC.

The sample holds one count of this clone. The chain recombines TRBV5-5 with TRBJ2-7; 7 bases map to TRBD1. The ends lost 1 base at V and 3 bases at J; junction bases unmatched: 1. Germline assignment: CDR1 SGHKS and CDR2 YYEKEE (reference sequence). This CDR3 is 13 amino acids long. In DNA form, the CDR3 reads TGTGCCAGCAGCTTGACAGGGGTCTACGAGCAGTACTTC. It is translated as CASSLTGVYEQYF.

CDR3 loop: CASSRTETLTLLHF. The DNA of the CDR3 is TGTGCCAGCAGCCGGACAGAAACCCTCACCCTACTCCACTTT. V and J are TRBV3-1 (or the pseudogene TRBV3-2) and TRBJ1-6; tentatively, D is TRBD1 (6 bases). V gave up 4 bases and J gave up 16 bases, with 20 bases separating them. There are 14 residues in the CDR3. Germline V lookup: CDR1 LGHDT, CDR2 YNNKEL (reference sequence).

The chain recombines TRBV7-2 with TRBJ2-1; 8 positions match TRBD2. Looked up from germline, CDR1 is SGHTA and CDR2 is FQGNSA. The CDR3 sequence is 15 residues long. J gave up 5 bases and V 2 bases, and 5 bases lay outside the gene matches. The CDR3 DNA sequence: TGTGCCAGCAGCTTAAAGACTAGCGCTAACAATGAGCAGTTCTTC. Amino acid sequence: CASSLKTSANNEQFF.

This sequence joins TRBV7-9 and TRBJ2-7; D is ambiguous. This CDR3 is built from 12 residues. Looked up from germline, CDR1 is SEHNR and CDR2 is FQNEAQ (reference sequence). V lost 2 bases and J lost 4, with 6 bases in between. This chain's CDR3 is CASSLWQYEQYF. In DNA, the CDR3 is TGTGCCAGCAGCTTATGGCAGTACGAGCAGTACTTC.

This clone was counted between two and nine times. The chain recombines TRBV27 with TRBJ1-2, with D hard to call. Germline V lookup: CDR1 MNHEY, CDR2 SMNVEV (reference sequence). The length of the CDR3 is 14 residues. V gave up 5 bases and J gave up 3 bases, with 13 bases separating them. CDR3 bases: TGTGCCAGCAGTCCCGGGCCGGACCACTATGGCTACACCTTC. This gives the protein CASSPGPDHYGYTF.

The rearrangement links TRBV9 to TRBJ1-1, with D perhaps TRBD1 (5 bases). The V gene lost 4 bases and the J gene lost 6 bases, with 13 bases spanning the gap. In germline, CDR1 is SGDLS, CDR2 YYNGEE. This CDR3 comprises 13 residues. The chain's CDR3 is CASSPYPGAEAFF. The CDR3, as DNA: TGTGCCAGCAGCCCCTATCCGGGGGCTGAAGCTTTCTTT. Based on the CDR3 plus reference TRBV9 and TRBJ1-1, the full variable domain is DSGVTQTPKHLITATGQRVTLRCSPRSGDLSVYWYQQSLDQGLQFLIQYYNGEERAKGNILERFSAQQFPDLHSELNLSSLELGDSALYFCASSPYPGAEAFFGQGTRLTVV.

CDR3 amino acids: CASSFRQGETQYF. CDR3 nucleotides: TGTGCCAGCAGCTTTCGACAGGGGGAGACCCAGTACTTC. V usage is TRBV7-3 and J usage is TRBJ2-5, with TRBD1 matching 8 bases. Germline V gene sequence: CDR1 SGHTA, CDR2 FQGTGA. CDR3 size: 13 residues. The V gene end was trimmed by 3 bases and the J gene end by 5 bases; junction bases not matched to a gene: 2.